The clone carrying this T cell receptor (beta chain) has a single count. Antigen unknown. A junction boundary mismatches the germline segment, possibly from a read error. The deep-level immunoSEQ assay was used. Sequencing was performed with immunoSEQ multiplex PCR; in TCRdb, only in-frame clones are kept and a portion is missing. The sample includes some 87,000 clones, 68% of them seen just once. This entry belongs to a study of shared clonotypes between healthy human individuals. Study-level findings and limits: The represented genetic and exposure-history diversity was limited by the small number of donors.

Germline lookup yields CDR1 WSHSY and CDR2 SAAADI. The CDR3 loop spans 14 amino acids. Material: memory CD8+ T cells sorted from blood. Subset denoted: CD45RO+ cells pooled with CCR7-negative TemRA cells. The J gene is TRBJ2-7, the V gene TRBV10-2; 9 bases line up with TRBD1. This TCR was sampled from a man aged 25 to 40 in good health. The CDR3 is CVSSNAGTGFEQYF. The CDR3 region has the DNA TGCGTCAGCAGTAACGCCGGGACAGGGTTCGAGCAGTACTTC.